Below are 31 T cell receptor beta chains sequenced from a single sample in a study of blood T cell repertoires in COVID-19. This table comes from immunoSEQ multiplex PCR, and its TCRdb copy is limited to in-frame clones, with some not included. The sample has hundreds of thousands of clones, roughly nine tenths seen once; the top ten hold around 7.9%. The sequenced material came from PBMCs or T cells enriched from blood (not recorded which). Receptors originate from a woman aged 60-75 years who had recovered from COVID-19.

The gene calls are TRBV12-3 or TRBV12-4 and TRBJ2-1; D not resolved. The CDR3 consists of 12 residues. Deletions cut 6 bases from V and 8 bases from J, with 11 bases between. CDR3 coding DNA: TGTGCCAGCAGCCCAGTTCTAGATGAGCAGTTCTTC. This encodes CASSPVLDEQFF.

The chain recombines TRBV7-2 with TRBJ2-2; D ambiguous. Trimming cost V 1 base and J 4 bases, with 13 bases left between them. The CDR3 runs to 16 residues. The germline V gene has CDR1 SGHTA and CDR2 FQGNSA. The CDR3 loop is CASSLVPGPATGELFF. Written as DNA, the CDR3 is TGTGCCAGCAGCTTAGTCCCAGGCCCGGCCACCGGGGAGCTGTTTTTT.

The rearrangement links TRBV5-1 to TRBJ2-3; D is possibly TRBD1 (5 bases). V was shortened by 0 bases and J by 1 base, with 12 bases between the two germline ends. CDR1 SGHRS and CDR2 YFSETQ come from the germline V gene. The length of the CDR3 is 16 residues. Here the CDR3 reads CASSLEGREGTDTQYF. The DNA for the CDR3 is TGCGCCAGCAGCTTGGAGGGCAGGGAAGGCACAGATACGCAGTATTTT. Filled out from reference TRBV5-1 and TRBJ2-3, the complete variable domain reads KAGVTQTPRYLIKTRGQQVTLSCSPISGHRSVSWYQQTPGQGLQFLFEYFSETQRNKGNFPGRFSGRQFSNSRSEMNVSTLELGDSALYLCASSLEGREGTDTQYFGPGTRLTVL.

The chain is built from TRBV20-1 and TRBJ2-5, with D maybe TRBD2 (5 bases). The CDR3 runs 11 residues. Between the trimmed V and J ends, which lost 7 bases and 2 bases, there was a span of 8 bases. CDR1 is DFQATT and CDR2 is SNEGSKA in the germline V gene (reference sequence). CDR3 nucleotide sequence: TGCAGTGAGACGGGGCAAGAGACCCAGTACTTC. Its protein product is CSETGQETQYF.

This rearrangement joins TRBV25-1 to TRBJ1-1; TRBD1 matches at 7 bases. The germline gives CDR1 MGHDK, CDR2 SYGVNS. V gave up 4 bases and J gave up 5 bases; unmatched junction bases: 7. The CDR3 is 14 amino acids. The CDR3 coding sequence is TGTGCCAGCAGTGGACAGACAGGGTTGACTGAAGCTTTCTTT. Protein: CASSGQTGLTEAFF.

The table lists this clone with a few counts. The V gene is TRBV15, the J gene TRBJ1-6; unclear D gene. The CDR3 sequence is 15 residues long. Germline CDR1 and CDR2: LNHNV and YYDKDF (reference sequence). Trimming cost V 1 base and J 8 bases, with 12 bases left between them. CDR3 sequence: CATSRGGLADSPLHF. CDR3 DNA: TGTGCCACCAGCAGAGGAGGATTGGCGGATTCACCCCTCCACTTT.

The chain's CDR3 is CATSDLPQGASTDTQYF. The DNA of the CDR3 is TGTGCCACCAGTGATTTGCCTCAGGGGGCCAGCACAGATACGCAGTATTTT. The chain links TRBV24-1 to TRBJ2-3; 8 bases are shared with TRBD1. The V gene end was trimmed by 0 bases and the J gene end by 0 bases; junction bases not matched to a gene: 4. Germline CDR1 KGHDR, CDR2 SFDVKD. The CDR3 spans 17 residues.

This clone came up a few times. The chain links TRBV27 to TRBJ2-7; no reliable D call. V lost 2 bases and J lost 3, with 8 bases in between. CDR3 size: 13 residues. Germline V gene lookup returns CDR1 MNHEY and CDR2 SMNVEV (reference sequence). The CDR3 DNA reads TGTGCCAGCAGTTTAAACAGTTACTACGAGCAGTACTTC. Translating it yields CASSLNSYYEQYF.

The sample holds one count of this clone. This sequence joins TRBV10-3 and TRBJ1-2; 11 nucleotides agree with TRBD1. There are 17 residues in the CDR3. V lost 5 bases to trimming and J lost 0 bases; unmatched junction nucleotides: 8. In germline, CDR1 is ENHRY, CDR2 SYGVKD. The CDR3 reads CAISNRDRGEANYGYTF. In DNA, the CDR3 is TGTGCCATCAGTAACCGGGACAGGGGGGAAGCTAACTATGGCTACACCTTC.

The chain combines TRBV27 with TRBJ1-5, with D uncertain. With 5 bases removed from V and 1 base from J, the gap between germline ends came to 9 bases. CDR3 size: 14 residues. CDR1 and CDR2 (germline): MNHEY, SMNVEV (reference sequence). CDR3 protein: CASSLFLSNQPQHF. CDR3 sequence (DNA): TGTGCCAGCAGTCTTTTCCTAAGCAATCAGCCCCAGCATTTT.

V is TRBV6-5 and J is TRBJ2-7, with 9 bases aligning to TRBD1. The CDR3 is 14 amino acids. V was clipped by 3 bases and J by 6 bases; unmatched bases: 6. The V gene's germline CDR1 is MNHEY and CDR2 SVGAGI. This chain's CDR3 is CASSYRGQGAEQYV. The DNA of the CDR3 is TGTGCCAGCAGTTATCGGGGACAGGGTGCCGAGCAGTACGTC.

The rearrangement links TRBV5-1 to TRBJ2-1, with D tentatively TRBD1 (5 bases). Germline CDR1 reads SGHRS; CDR2 reads YFSETQ. V lost 1 base and J 7 bases, leaving 12 bases between the germline ends. This CDR3 has 14 residues. CDR3 amino acids: CASSLLGAANEQFF. CDR3 bases: TGCGCCAGCAGCTTGCTTGGGGCAGCGAATGAGCAGTTCTTC.

The chain employs TRBV7-8 and TRBJ1-6, with D perhaps matching TRBD1 (5 bases). The germline V and J ends were trimmed by 7 bases and 3 bases, with 13 bases remaining between them. The CDR3 length is 15 residues. In germline, CDR1 is SGHVS, CDR2 FQNEAQ. In DNA form, the CDR3 reads TGTGCCAGCACCGCGGGGGAGATCTATAATTCACCCCTCCACTTT. Translated: CASTAGEIYNSPLHF.

In DNA form, the CDR3 reads TGTGCCAGCTCACCAACTAGGGGGGGGAAAACTGAAGCTTTCTTT. Translation gives CASSPTRGGKTEAFF. The chain uses TRBV18 and TRBJ1-1; TRBD1 might be the D (6 bases). The V and J ends lost 2 bases and 5 bases respectively, with 15 bases between them. The length of the CDR3 is 15 residues. Germline loops: CDR1 KGHSH, CDR2 LQKENI. The variable domain in full, with the rest retrieved from reference TRBV18 and TRBJ1-1, is NAGVMQNPRHLVRRRGQEARLRCSPMKGHSHVYWYRQLPEEGLKFMVYLQKENIIDESGMPKERFSAEFPKEGPSILRIQQVVRGDSAAYFCASSPTRGGKTEAFFGQGTRLTVV.

The chain couples TRBV5-4 to TRBJ1-1; tentative D call: TRBD1 (5 bases). Between the trimmed V and J ends, which lost 6 bases and 1 base, there was a span of 16 bases. Germline CDR1 SGHNT, CDR2 YYREEE (reference sequence). The CDR3 covers 15 residues. CDR3 DNA: TGTGCCAGCACCATGGCGGGACGGCAGAACACTGAAGCTTTCTTT. Translation gives CASTMAGRQNTEAFF. Full variable domain (remainder filled in from reference TRBV5-4 and TRBJ1-1): ETGVTQSPTHLIKTRGQQVTLRCSSQSGHNTVSWYQQALGQGPQFIFQYYREEENGRGNFPPRFSGLQFPNYSSELNVNALELDDSALYLCASTMAGRQNTEAFFGQGTRLTVV.

The chain has TRBV5-1 and TRBJ2-3; a weak D match, TRBD1 (5 bases). V shed 0 bases and J shed 2 bases, with 7 bases lying between them. The CDR3 totals 14 residues. Germline CDR1 reads SGHRS; CDR2 reads YFSETQ. In DNA form, the CDR3 reads TGCGCCAGCAGCTTGGACAGGAACACAGATACGCAGTATTTT. Its protein product is CASSLDRNTDTQYF.

This sequence joins TRBV2 and TRBJ1-2; 7 positions agree with TRBD1. The CDR3 extends over 16 amino acids. V was pared by 7 bases and J by 5 bases, with 16 bases of the junction left unmatched. Germline V CDR1 and CDR2: SNHLY, FYNNEI. The CDR3 sequence: CASTQSRAGGLYGYTF. DNA for the CDR3: TGTGCCAGCACCCAATCGAGGGCAGGGGGGTTATATGGCTACACCTTC.

The rearrangement links TRBV28 to TRBJ2-3; 14 bases map to TRBD2. V shed 3 bases and J 4 bases; nucleotides not matched to a gene: 3. The CDR3 is 16 residues long. Germline V gene data show CDR1 as MDHEN and CDR2 as SYDVKM. CDR3 DNA: TGTGCCAGCAGTTTCGGACTAGCGGGGGGCTCAGATACGCAGTATTTT. This codes for CASSFGLAGGSDTQYF.

The chain combines TRBV6-5 with TRBJ2-7; TRBD2 might be the D (6 bases). The CDR3 runs to 13 residues. The germline V gene has CDR1 MNHEY and CDR2 SVGAGI. V was trimmed by 7 bases and J by 4 bases, leaving 14 bases between them. CDR3 DNA sequence: TGTGCCAGCACGAACGGGGGACTTTACGAGCAGTACTTC. Its translation: CASTNGGLYEQYF.

The chain is built from TRBV5-1 and TRBJ2-5, with TRBD2 as a possible D gene (6 bases). Trimming removed 0 bases from V and 5 bases from J, with 14 bases in between. Germline values: CDR1 SGHRS, CDR2 YFSETQ. The CDR3 loop spans 15 amino acids. CDR3 in DNA: TGCGCCAGCAGCTTGGGGGGCGGGGCCCCCGAGACCCAGTACTTC. Amino acids: CASSLGGGAPETQYF.

This clone turned up a few times. V and J are TRBV28 and TRBJ1-5; D not resolved. The V end lost 2 bases, the J end lost 4 bases, and 12 bases lay between the germline ends. From germline, CDR1 is MDHEN and CDR2 SYDVKM. The CDR3 sequence is 15 residues long. The CDR3 sequence is CASSLGEGWNQPQHF. For the CDR3, the DNA is TGTGCCAGCAGTTTAGGAGAGGGTTGGAATCAGCCCCAGCATTTT.

The CDR3 DNA sequence: TGTGCCAGCAGCCAATACGGTGCGGGGAGAATGAGAAACACCATATATTTT. Encoded protein: CASSQYGAGRMRNTIYF. This chain connects TRBV3-1 (or the pseudogene TRBV3-2) to TRBJ1-3; D not resolved. Deletions cut 2 bases from V and 5 bases from J, with 19 bases between. This CDR3 region has 17 residues. The germline V gene has CDR1 LGHDT and CDR2 YNNKEL (reference sequence).

V usage is TRBV5-3 and J usage is TRBJ2-7, with no clear D. TRBV5-3 is an ORF, with its function uncertain. The CDR3 extends over 12 amino acids. The V and J ends lost 1 base and 3 bases respectively, with 5 bases between them. The CDR3 loop is CARSLNCYEQYV. In DNA form, the CDR3 reads TGTGCCAGAAGCTTGAACTGCTACGAGCAGTACGTC.

The rearrangement uses TRBV9 and TRBJ2-2, with TRBD1 identical over 9 bases. Trimming removed 2 bases from V and 0 bases from J; junction bases left unmatched: 14. The CDR3 is made up of 20 amino acids. The germline CDR1 and CDR2 sequences are SGDLS and YYNGEE. The CDR3, as DNA: TGTGCCAGCAGCGTCAGTAGCCGGGACAGGGCGACAACGAACACCGGGGAGCTGTTTTTT. Its translation is CASSVSSRDRATTNTGELFF.

The chain combines TRBV11-2 with TRBJ2-5, with D uncertain. The CDR3 sequence is 13 residues long. V dropped 5 bases and J dropped 5 bases, with 12 bases sitting between them. Germline CDR1 reads SGHAT; CDR2 reads FQNNGV. The CDR3 DNA is TGTGCCAGCAGCCCCTTAGATTCGGAGACCCAGTACTTC. This translates into CASSPLDSETQYF.

V gene TRBV27 combines with J gene TRBJ2-7; TRBD1 is a possible D gene (6 bases). CDR3 length: 16 residues. V dropped 5 bases and J dropped 0 bases, with 17 bases sitting between them. CDR1 and CDR2 from the germline V gene are MNHEY and SMNVEV (reference sequence). CDR3 sequence reads: CASSLNPPTGSYEQYF. Written as DNA, the CDR3 is TGTGCCAGCAGTCTCAACCCCCCGACAGGCTCCTACGAGCAGTACTTC.

V is TRBV11-3 and J is TRBJ2-1; 8 positions agree with TRBD2. Germline V gives CDR1 SGHNT, CDR2 YENEEA. Trimming took 4 bases from V and 4 from J; bases not matched to a gene: 3. The CDR3 is made up of 14 amino acids. The CDR3 loop reads CASSSPGGYNEQFF. The CDR3 region has the DNA TGTGCCAGCAGCTCTCCGGGGGGGTACAATGAGCAGTTCTTC.

V and J are TRBV10-1 and TRBJ1-1; TRBD1 matches 7 bases. V shed 5 bases, J shed 6 bases, and the junction held 6 bases outside the gene matches. The germline gives CDR1 WNHNN, CDR2 SYGVQD (reference sequence). This CDR3 is built from 13 residues. CDR3 DNA: TGCGCCAGCAGTCAGGGGGTAGGGGCTGAAGCTTTCTTT. This translates into CASSQGVGAEAFF.

About this clone itself: At one end, the junction sequence differs from germline, possibly due to a read error. This chain joins TRBV6-1 and TRBJ1-1; TRBD1 is a possible D gene (6 bases). Looked up from germline, CDR1 is MNHNS and CDR2 is SASEGT. This CDR3 region has 14 residues. This CDR3 is CASTETGLTTEAFF. CDR3 DNA: TGTGCCAGCACTGAAACAGGGTTAACAACTGAAGCTTTCTTT.

The rearrangement joins TRBV12-3 or TRBV12-4 to TRBJ1-2, with TRBD1 identical over 7 bases. CDR3 length: 13 amino acids. V was pared by 3 bases and J by 10 bases, with 8 bases of the junction left unmatched. CDR3 DNA sequence: TGTGCCAGCAGTTTTCGACAGGGAAAGGACTACACCTTC. Amino acids: CASSFRQGKDYTF.

CDR3 protein: CATRANAFDWTQYF. The DNA of the CDR3 is TGTGCCACCAGGGCAAACGCCTTCGATTGGACCCAGTACTTC. The genes are TRBV24-1 and TRBJ2-5; D is unclear. From germline, CDR1 is KGHDR and CDR2 SFDVKD. Trimming cost V 7 bases and J 7 bases, with 18 bases left between them. The CDR3 length is 14 residues.